This is a list of T cell receptor beta chains from one sample in a study of shared clonotypes between healthy human individuals. Data came from immunoSEQ multiplex PCR; TCRdb stores just in-frame clones and leaves some out. This repertoire shows about 2 million clones, roughly 94% found once; its top ten account for around 0.13%. The source material was naive CD4+ T cells sorted from blood. The receptor source for this set is a man between 18 and 29 years old in good health. CDR3s include the opening cysteine and the closing phenylalanine or tryptophan. Each record gives: D gene, J gene, clone size, V gene, CDR3 DNA, CDR3 protein. The D gene is left open where the match is weak. The size of a clone is reported for some rows only, either as once, few or many, or as a class for expanded clones.

-	TRBJ1-1	-	TRBV19	TGTGCCAGTAGTATTCAGGGGTCCTTAACTGAAGCTTTCTTT	CASSIQGSLTEAFF
-	TRBJ2-5	once	TRBV18	TGTGCCAGCTCACCACAGGGATTCGAGACCCAGTACTTC	CASSPQGFETQYF
-	TRBJ1-2	once	TRBV19	TGTGCCAGTAGTCGGAGGAACGATGCTTTCCGCTACACCTTC	CASSRRNDAFRYTF
-	TRBJ2-4	-	TRBV30	TGTGCCTGGAAGGCAGCCAACATTCAGTACTTC	CAWKAANIQYF
-	TRBJ2-3	-	TRBV7-9	TGTGCCAGCAGCTTCCCAGGCACAGATACGCAGTATTTT	CASSFPGTDTQYF
-	TRBJ1-4	-	TRBV7-9	TGTGCCAGCAGCTTGTCGGAGATTAATGAAAAACTGTTTTTT	CASSLSEINEKLFF
-	TRBJ2-7	once	TRBV2	TGTGCCAGCATCCTAGGGGGACCCCAAACCGAGCAGTACTTC	CASILGGPQTEQYF
-	TRBJ2-5	-	TRBV6-1	TGTGCCAGCAGTGACAAAGGACGCCAAGGAGAGACCCAGTACTTC	CASSDKGRQGETQYF
TRBD1	TRBJ2-7	-	TRBV5-1	TGCGCCAGCAGCTTGGAACAGGGGGTTTACGAGCAGTACTTC	CASSLEQGVYEQYF
TRBD1	TRBJ1-2	-	TRBV10-3	TGTGCCATCATGACAGGGTGGGATGGCTACACCTTC	CAIMTGWDGYTF
-	TRBJ2-5	-	TRBV2	TGTGCCAGCACCCTCTCAACAGGGAGGGAGACCCAGTACTTC	CASTLSTGRETQYF
TRBD1	TRBJ1-1	-	TRBV19	TGTGCCAGTAGTATTATGGGACAGGTGAACACTGAAGCTTTCTTT	CASSIMGQVNTEAFF
-	TRBJ2-7	once	TRBV2	TGTGCCAGCAGTGAAGAATATGGGAGAAGCGCCCAGCAGTACTTC	CASSEEYGRSAQQYF
-	TRBJ1-5	once	TRBV7-2	TGTGCCAGCAGCGGTAATCAGCCCCAGCATTTT	CASSGNQPQHF
TRBD1	TRBJ1-2	-	TRBV27	TGTGCCAGCAGTCCTCGGACAGGCTTGGGCTATGGCTACACCTTC	CASSPRTGLGYGYTF
TRBD1	TRBJ2-7	-	TRBV2	TGTGCCAGCAGTGAGCCTACAGGGGGCGAGCAGTACTTC	CASSEPTGGEQYF
-	TRBJ2-5	-	TRBV10-3	TGTGCCATCAGTCAGGACCAAGAGACCCAGTACTTC	CAISQDQETQYF
-	TRBJ1-1	-	TRBV5-1	TGCGCCAGCGGACTACTAAATGGGGGAACTGAAGCTTTCTTT	CASGLLNGGTEAFF
-	TRBJ2-1	-	TRBV29-1	TGCAGCGTACGAGACCCGGGTGAGCAGTTCTTC	CSVRDPGEQFF
-	TRBJ2-2	-	TRBV5-1	TGCGCCAGCAGATGGTATTTAGGGGCTGGGACCGGGGAGCTGTTTTTT	CASRWYLGAGTGELFF
TRBD1	TRBJ1-3	-	TRBV28	TGTGCCAGCAGTTTAGGACAGGGCGCAGGAAACACCATATATTTT	CASSLGQGAGNTIYF
-	TRBJ1-1	-	TRBV10-2	TGCGCCAGCAGTGAGAGGGAGAACACTGAAGCTTTCTTT	CASSERENTEAFF
TRBD1	TRBJ2-2	once	TRBV11-2	TGTGCCAGCAGCAGCCGACAGGGGACCGGGGAGCTGTTTTTT	CASSSRQGTGELFF
TRBD1	TRBJ1-1	few	TRBV7-9	TGTGCCAGCAGCTTAGGACAGGGGACCACTGAAGCTTTCTTT	CASSLGQGTTEAFF
TRBD1	TRBJ2-1	-	TRBV5-1	TGCGCCAGCAGCGGAGGACAGGGAAAAGCCTACAATGAGCAGTTCTTC	CASSGGQGKAYNEQFF
TRBD1	TRBJ2-5	-	TRBV5-1	TGCGCCAGCAGCTTGGGGCAGGGGGCCCTAGAGACCCAGTACTTC	CASSLGQGALETQYF
-	TRBJ2-1	-	TRBV6-1	TGTGCCAGCACGCAGGGTTGGAATGAGCAGTTCTTC	CASTQGWNEQFF
-	TRBJ2-7	-	TRBV21-1	TGTGCCAGCAGCCTAATCGGGACTAGCGGGATCCAGGGCTACGAGCAGTACTTC	CASSLIGTSGIQGYEQYF
-	TRBJ1-6	-	TRBV7-9	TGTGCCAGCACACCAGCGGATACACCCCTCCACTTT	CASTPADTPLHF
-	TRBJ2-7	-	TRBV5-1	TGCGCCAGCAGTCTCCTCCCAGGGGTAAACGAGCAGTACTTC	CASSLLPGVNEQYF
TRBD2	TRBJ2-5	-	TRBV7-7	TGTGCTAGCAGCTTAGTTTGGGTAGCGGGAGGAGCAGAGACCCAGTACTTC	CASSLVWVAGGAETQYF
-	TRBJ1-6	-	TRBV11-1	TGTGCCAGCAGCCAACAAACGGGTAATTCACCCCTCCACTTT	CASSQQTGNSPLHF
TRBD1	TRBJ2-6	-	TRBV9	TGTGCCAGCAGCGTAGGTCGGGACAGTTCCTGCTCTGGGGCCAACGTCCTGACTTTC	CASSVGRDSSCSGANVLTF
-	TRBJ2-2	-	TRBV11-2	TGTGCCAGCAGCGCTTCTAGGGCCGGGGAGCTGTTTTTT	CASSASRAGELFF
TRBD2	TRBJ2-7	-	TRBV6-6	TGTGCCAGCACAAACCGGGTAGCGGGGGGGTACGAGCAGTACTTC	CASTNRVAGGYEQYF
TRBD1	TRBJ2-7	-	TRBV11-1	TGTGCCAGCAGCTGGACAGGGATCTACGAGCAGTACTTC	CASSWTGIYEQYF
TRBD2	TRBJ2-1	-	TRBV28	TGTGCCAGCAGTTTGCCCGGACTAGCGGGGGTAAACAATGAGCAGTTCTTC	CASSLPGLAGVNNEQFF
-	TRBJ1-1	-	TRBV7-9	TGTGCCAGCAGCTCAACATACGGGGGGAACACTGAAGCTTTCTTT	CASSSTYGGNTEAFF
TRBD1	TRBJ2-7	-	TRBV10-1	TGCGCCAGCAGCAGGACAGGGACCTACGAGCAGTACTTC	CASSRTGTYEQYF
TRBD1	TRBJ2-7	once	TRBV11-2	TGTGCCAGCAGCAACCCGGGACAGACCGATTTC	CASSNPGQTDF
-	TRBJ1-3	-	TRBV7-9	TGTGCCAGCAGCTTAGGGGGTACGGCTGGAAACACCATATATTTT	CASSLGGTAGNTIYF
-	TRBJ2-7	-	TRBV5-1	TGCGCCAGCAGCTTTACCGGGACCTACGAGCAGTACTTC	CASSFTGTYEQYF
TRBD1	TRBJ1-6	once	TRBV11-2	TGTGCCAGCAGCTCCCGGACAGGGACGGGTTCACCCCTCCACTTT	CASSSRTGTGSPLHF
TRBD1	TRBJ1-1	-	TRBV6-4	TGTGCCAGCAGCGATACAGGGGGGAACACTGAAGCTTTCTTT	CASSDTGGNTEAFF
-	TRBJ2-1	-	TRBV6-1	TGTGCCAGCAGGATGGACGGCGTTTCCTACAATGAGCAGTTCTTC	CASRMDGVSYNEQFF
-	TRBJ1-1	-	TRBV18	TGTGCCAGCTCACTTCGGACGGGAAGGAACACTGAAGCTTTCTTT	CASSLRTGRNTEAFF
TRBD2	TRBJ2-3	-	TRBV7-9	TGTGCCAGCAGCTTAGGCTATTTGACTAGCGGGTCAGATACGCAGTATTTT	CASSLGYLTSGSDTQYF
TRBD1	TRBJ1-2	-	TRBV18	TGTGCCAGCTCACCTCTTTCAGGGGGCGGAAAGGATGGCTACACCTTC	CASSPLSGGGKDGYTF
TRBD2	TRBJ2-1	once	TRBV5-1	TGCGCCAGCAGAGTCACTAGCGGGAGCTCCAATGAGCAGTTCTTC	CASRVTSGSSNEQFF
-	TRBJ2-5	-	TRBV28	TGTGCCAGCAGTTATGGTCTACAAGAGACCCAGTACTTC	CASSYGLQETQYF
TRBD2	TRBJ2-4	once	TRBV7-2	TGTGCCAGCAGCTTAGTCCCCCTAGCGGGGGTAGCCAAAAACATTCAGTACTTC	CASSLVPLAGVAKNIQYF
TRBD2	TRBJ2-7	-	TRBV7-2	TGTGCCAGCAGCCTCGCCGGGGGGTACGACGAGCAGTACTTC	CASSLAGGYDEQYF
TRBD1	TRBJ1-5	-	TRBV6-9	TGTGCCAGCAGTTATTGGGAACAGGGGCAGCTTCAGCCCCAGCATTTT	CASSYWEQGQLQPQHF
-	TRBJ2-7	-	TRBV5-6	TGTGCCAGCAGCTTCAGGAGAGAACGAGGCACCTACGAGCAGTACTTC	CASSFRRERGTYEQYF
-	TRBJ1-2	-	TRBV5-1	TGCGCCAGCAGCTATCCAGAGGTGGCCGGCTACACCTTC	CASSYPEVAGYTF
-	TRBJ2-7	-	TRBV11-2	TGTGCCAGCAGCTTGACCGCTACCTACGAGCAGTACTTC	CASSLTATYEQYF
-	TRBJ1-3	-	TRBV19	TGCGGGTCCCAGCTGAGCTCTGGAAACACCATATATTTT	CGSQLSSGNTIYF